Shown below are 21 T cell receptor beta chains from a single sample sequenced in a study of shared clonotypes between healthy human individuals. Profiled with immunoSEQ multiplex PCR; TCRdb holds only in-frame clones, not every one. In the table there are roughly 1.5 million clones, 95% to 99% of which are singletons. The sample consisted of naive CD4+ T cells sorted from blood. Subset of the sample: CD45RA+ positively selected. These receptors originate from a young man in good health.

The gene calls are TRBV7-2 and TRBJ1-2; 9 bases map to TRBD1. The CDR3 consists of 14 residues. Looked up from germline, CDR1 is SGHTA and CDR2 is FQGNSA. J lost 8 bases, V lost 2 bases, and 6 bases had no gene match. The CDR3 loop is CASSLNPTGGGYTF. DNA for the CDR3: TGTGCCAGCAGCTTAAACCCGACAGGGGGGGGCTACACCTTC.

The rearrangement joins TRBV9 to TRBJ2-1, with D tentatively TRBD1 (6 bases). This CDR3 has 12 amino acids. Germline V gene lookup returns CDR1 SGDLS and CDR2 YYNGEE. Trimming stripped 4 bases from V and 7 bases from J, with 9 bases between. The CDR3 region has the DNA TGTGCCAGCAGCCTGCAGGGGAATGAGCAGTTCTTC. As protein: CASSLQGNEQFF.

The chain is built from TRBV7-2 and TRBJ1-5; D is undetermined. Germline V gives CDR1 SGHTA, CDR2 FQGNSA. This CDR3 spans 13 amino acids. Trimming removed 5 bases at V and 5 bases at J, with 10 bases between. CDR3 in DNA: TGTGCCAGCAGCGCCCAGCGGCATCAGCCCCAGCATTTT. Protein: CASSAQRHQPQHF.

The rearrangement joins TRBV25-1 to TRBJ2-4, with D hard to call. Deletions cut 8 bases from V and 3 bases from J, with 14 bases between. Germline CDR1 reads MGHDK; CDR2 reads SYGVNS. The length of the CDR3 is 14 residues. In nucleotides, the CDR3 is TGTGCCAGCGCAAACCAACAGAGCAAAAACATTCAGTACTTC. Translation: CASANQQSKNIQYF.

J is TRBJ1-1 and V is TRBV14, with D unresolved. Trimming cost V 4 bases and J 2 bases, with 8 bases left between them. CDR1 SGHDN and CDR2 FVKESK come from the germline V gene. The CDR3 loop spans 13 amino acids. This CDR3 reads CASSPGINTEAFF. The CDR3 DNA follows: TGTGCCAGCAGCCCCGGGATTAACACTGAAGCTTTCTTT.

The chain has TRBV28 and TRBJ2-1; 9 bases align to TRBD2. Trimming at V came to 5 bases and at J to 7 bases, leaving 12 bases not matched to a gene. CDR3 length: 16 residues. Germline-derived CDR1 and CDR2 are MDHEN and SYDVKM. The CDR3: CASSRLAEGKGNEQFF. The CDR3 nucleotides read TGTGCCAGCAGTCGACTAGCGGAAGGGAAGGGGAATGAGCAGTTCTTC.

The genes are TRBV5-1 and TRBJ2-7; a weak D match, TRBD1 (6 bases). CDR3 length: 14 residues. Trimming cost V 4 bases and J 5 bases, with 16 bases left between them. Per the germline V gene, CDR1 is SGHRS and CDR2 is YFSETQ. The CDR3 sequence: CASSPLQGRDEQYF. The CDR3 nucleotides are TGCGCCAGCAGCCCATTACAGGGTAGGGACGAGCAGTACTTC.

The V call is TRBV19, the J call TRBJ2-4; perhaps TRBD1 as D (6 bases). V was clipped by 5 bases and J by 8 bases, with 13 bases between them. CDR1 is LNHDA, CDR2 SQIVND, per germline (reference sequence). The CDR3 totals 13 residues. The CDR3 DNA is TGTGCCAGTAGTTTGGGGGCTTTCGACATTCAGTACTTC. Protein: CASSLGAFDIQYF.

The chain is built from TRBV2 and TRBJ2-7; no definite D call. The ends were cut back, 5 bases at V and 2 bases at J, with 10 bases in the middle. Germline V lookup: CDR1 SNHLY, CDR2 FYNNEI. The CDR3 is 13 amino acids. CDR3 bases: TGTGCCAGCAGTAATGAAAGGGCCTACGAGCAGTACTTC. Its protein is CASSNERAYEQYF.

This clone showed up just once. Other DNA sequences of this sample code for an identical CDR3. The chain combines TRBV9 with TRBJ1-1; 7 bases agree with TRBD1. The CDR3 length is 14 residues. Germline lookup yields CDR1 SGDLS and CDR2 YYNGEE. J was trimmed by 1 base and V by 2 bases; bases with no gene match: 2. CDR3 nucleotides: TGTGCCAGCAGCGTGACAGGGTCGAACACTGAAGCTTTCTTT. Translating gives CASSVTGSNTEAFF.

This clone appeared a single time. Other DNA sequences from this sample encode an identical CDR3 as well. The chain carries TRBV5-1 and TRBJ1-1; D remains unclear. The V gene lost 2 bases and the J gene lost 2 bases, with 7 bases spanning the gap. Germline CDR1 and CDR2: SGHRS and YFSETQ. The CDR3 runs 13 residues. The CDR3 bases are TGCGCCAGCAGCTTTTCAGGTAACACTGAAGCTTTCTTT. Protein sequence: CASSFSGNTEAFF.

The chain links TRBV10-2 to TRBJ1-1; a possible D gene is TRBD1 (5 bases). V gave up 8 bases and J gave up 1 base, with 17 bases separating them. The CDR3 is 15 residues long. Per germline, CDR1 WSHSY and CDR2 SAAADI. The CDR3 reads CASEHRGGENTEAFF. The CDR3 nucleotides read TGCGCCAGCGAACACCGCGGGGGAGAGAACACTGAAGCTTTCTTT.

A remark on this clone: The identical CDR3 is also encoded by other nucleotide sequences in the sample. V and J are TRBV10-3 and TRBJ2-5; D may match TRBD1 or TRBD2 (6 bases each). Trimming stripped 0 bases from V and 5 bases from J, with 10 bases between. The germline V gene encodes CDR1 ENHRY and CDR2 SYGVKD. This CDR3 is built from 14 residues. The CDR3 protein is CAISESGGRETQYF. The DNA for the CDR3 is TGTGCCATCAGTGAGTCAGGGGGGCGGGAGACCCAGTACTTC.

CDR3 amino acids: CASSQTRMPDEQYF. CDR3 DNA: TGTGCCAGCAGCCAGACTAGAATGCCCGACGAGCAGTACTTC. The chain is built from TRBV7-8 and TRBJ2-7; TRBD2 is a possible D gene (6 bases). Trimming took off 5 bases at V and 5 bases at J, with 16 bases between the two ends. In germline, CDR1 is SGHVS, CDR2 FQNEAQ. The length of the CDR3 is 14 residues. Using reference TRBV7-8 and TRBJ2-7 for the parts outside the CDR3, the full variable domain is GAGVSQSPRYKVAKRGQDVALRCDPISGHVSLFWYQQALGQGPEFLTYFQNEAQLDKSGLPSDRFFAERPEGSVSTLKIQRTQQEDSAVYLCASSQTRMPDEQYFGPGTRLTVT.

V usage is TRBV19 and J usage is TRBJ1-5, with a possible D match to TRBD1 (6 bases). Per the germline V gene, CDR1 is LNHDA and CDR2 is SQIVND (reference sequence). The CDR3 covers 16 residues. Trimming removed 4 bases from V and 4 bases from J, with 17 bases in between. The CDR3 reads CASSSTPQGRNQPQHF. CDR3 DNA: TGTGCCAGTAGTAGCACCCCACAGGGACGGAATCAGCCCCAGCATTTT. Full variable domain (remainder filled in from reference TRBV19 and TRBJ1-5): DGGITQSPKYLFRKEGQNVTLSCEQNLNHDAMYWYRQDPGQGLRLIYYSQIVNDFQKGDIAEGYSVSREKKESFPLTVTSAQKNPTAFYLCASSSTPQGRNQPQHFGDGTRLSIL.

V gene TRBV19 combines with J gene TRBJ2-5; a possible D gene is TRBD1 (5 bases). The V gene's germline CDR1 is LNHDA and CDR2 SQIVND (reference sequence). The CDR3 has 13 amino acids. V was cut by 3 bases and J by 4 bases, with 9 bases left in between. CDR3 sequence reads: CASSIGRAETQYF. In nucleotides, the CDR3 is TGTGCCAGTAGTATCGGCAGGGCAGAGACCCAGTACTTC.

The chain uses TRBV7-2 and TRBJ2-1; TRBD2 aligns across 7 bases. CDR1 SGHTA and CDR2 FQGNSA come from the germline V gene. The CDR3 runs to 15 residues. Trimming took 1 base from V and 4 from J; bases not matched to a gene: 4. The CDR3 is CASSLVVGGYNEQFF. CDR3 coding DNA: TGTGCCAGCAGCTTAGTTGTGGGAGGGTACAATGAGCAGTTCTTC.

The chain couples TRBV5-5 to TRBJ1-5, with TRBD1 identical over 8 bases. The germline V gene has CDR1 SGHKS and CDR2 YYEKEE (reference sequence). With V trimmed by 7 bases and J by 3 bases, 18 bases remained unmatched. This CDR3 has 18 residues. CDR3 sequence reads: CASSEYPEDRVVNQPQHF. The CDR3 coding sequence is TGTGCCAGCTCAGAATACCCGGAGGACAGGGTGGTCAATCAGCCCCAGCATTTT.

The chain carries TRBV5-1 and TRBJ1-4, with D uncertain. V was trimmed by 4 bases and J by 0 bases, leaving 13 bases between them. The CDR3 totals 16 residues. CDR1 is SGHRS and CDR2 is YFSETQ in the germline V gene. CDR3 sequence (DNA): TGCGCCAGCAGCCCCGGGGTGCTTGCAACTAATGAAAAACTGTTTTTT. Translating gives CASSPGVLATNEKLFF.

The chain uses TRBV11-2 and TRBJ2-6; D gene unclear. V was pared by 5 bases and J by 5 bases, with 19 bases between. Germline assignment: CDR1 SGHAT and CDR2 FQNNGV. This CDR3 contains 17 residues. Here the CDR3 DNA reads TGTGCCAGCAGCCATCAAACTTTGGGAACTCGGGCCAACGTCCTGACTTTC. Encoded protein: CASSHQTLGTRANVLTF.

This chain uses TRBV5-1 with TRBJ2-1; 11 bases map to TRBD2. Germline loops: CDR1 SGHRS, CDR2 YFSETQ. The CDR3 length is 18 residues. J gave up 3 bases and V 0 bases, and 8 bases lay outside the gene matches. The CDR3 loop is CASSLALAGGPLYNEQFF. The CDR3 DNA reads as TGCGCCAGCAGCTTGGCCTTAGCGGGAGGGCCTCTCTACAATGAGCAGTTCTTC.